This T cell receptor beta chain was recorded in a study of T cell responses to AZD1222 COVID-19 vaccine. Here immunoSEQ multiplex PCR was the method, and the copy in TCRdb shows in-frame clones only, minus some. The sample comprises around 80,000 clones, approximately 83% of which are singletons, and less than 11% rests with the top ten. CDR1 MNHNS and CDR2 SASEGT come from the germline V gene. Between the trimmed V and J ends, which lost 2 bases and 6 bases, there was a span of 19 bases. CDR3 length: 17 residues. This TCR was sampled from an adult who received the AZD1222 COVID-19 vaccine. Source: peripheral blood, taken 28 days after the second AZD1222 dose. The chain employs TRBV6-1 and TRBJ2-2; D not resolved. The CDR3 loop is CASSERRFELIPGELFF. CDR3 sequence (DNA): TGTGCCAGCAGTGAAAGACGATTTGAGCTAATCCCCGGGGAGCTGTTTTTT.